This T cell receptor beta chain is drawn from a study of blood T cell repertoires in COVID-19. As for the study in general: Specimens from acute and convalescent COVID-19 originated in the United States, Italy and Spain.

In the original analysis: Reference gene primers were amplified, and this amplification served to estimate nucleated cell counts. This table comes from immunoSEQ multiplex PCR, and its TCRdb copy is limited to in-frame clones, with some not included. The V and J calls and the clone size are those of that table, but D and trimming were determined from the DNA. The sample holds 650,000 to 800,000 clones; approximately 90% are singletons and the top ten take roughly 0.26%. The CDR3 has 16 residues. The J segment lost 5 bases and the V segment lost 0 bases, leaving 9 bases of the junction unmatched. Germline V gene lookup returns CDR1 SGDLS and CDR2 YYNGEE.

The gene calls are TRBV9 and TRBJ1-1, with 8 bases aligning to TRBD1. This sequence originates from a woman in her late teens or twenties with acute or convalescent COVID-19. Sequenced material: peripheral blood. CDR3 in amino acids: CASSVVAQGAGTEAFF. CDR3 DNA sequence: TGTGCCAGCAGCGTAGTGGCCCAGGGGGCTGGAACTGAAGCTTTCTTT.